These 21 T cell receptor beta chains came from one sample sequenced in a study of blood T cell repertoires in COVID-19. Sequenced by immunoSEQ multiplex PCR; TCRdb stores in-frame clones only, minus some. The sample lists 60,000 to 85,000 clones, 86% occurring once. Sequenced material: peripheral blood. The source is a human donor in a cohort sampled during active COVID-19.

The rearrangement joins TRBV6-5 to TRBJ2-5; D call uncertain. CDR3 length: 12 residues. Trimming left V 6 bases short and J 5 bases short, with 10 bases between. CDR1 MNHEY and CDR2 SVGAGI come from the germline V gene. CDR3 DNA: TGTGCCAGCAGCACGACATGGGAGACCCAGTACTTC. Translated, it gives CASSTTWETQYF.

This chain uses TRBV6-5 with TRBJ2-4; a weak D match, TRBD1 (5 bases). Looked up from germline, CDR1 is MNHEY and CDR2 is SVGAGI. The germline V and J ends were trimmed by 5 bases and 6 bases, with 17 bases remaining between them. The CDR3 runs 15 residues. CDR3 DNA: TGTGCCAGCAGTATCTTTCAGGGATCTGGAAACATTCAGTACTTC. As protein: CASSIFQGSGNIQYF.

J is TRBJ2-7 and V is TRBV7-9; possibly TRBD1 for D (6 bases). This CDR3 contains 13 residues. V gave up 2 bases and J gave up 4 bases, with 9 bases separating them. Germline V CDR1 and CDR2: SEHNR, FQNEAQ (reference sequence). The CDR3 nucleotides read TGTGCCAGCAGCTTAACTCAGGGGTACGAGCAGTACTTC. Translation gives CASSLTQGYEQYF.

As concerns this clone: At one end, the junction sequence differs from germline, possibly due to a read error. The V gene is TRBV12-3 or TRBV12-4, the J gene TRBJ1-1; 8 bases match TRBD1. The CDR3 is 12 amino acids. The CDR3 region has the DNA TGTGCCAGCAGTTTCTTGTCAGGGGGCTTCATCTTT. Residues: CASSFLSGGFIF.

The chain employs TRBV11-3 and TRBJ2-7; possibly TRBD1 for D (5 bases). The CDR3 spans 14 residues. Germline values: CDR1 SGHNT, CDR2 YENEEA. V lost 1 base to trimming and J lost 3 bases, with 10 bases between them. The CDR3 region is CASSLGYQGYEQYF. The DNA of the CDR3 is TGTGCCAGCAGCTTAGGCTACCAGGGCTACGAGCAGTACTTC.

The gene calls are TRBV7-3 and TRBJ2-7, with 10 bases fitting TRBD2. Per germline, CDR1 SGHTA and CDR2 FQGTGA. The CDR3 totals 14 residues. The V segment lost 4 bases and the J segment 5 bases; nucleotides outside the gene matches: 5. CDR3 region: CASSSGLAEHEQYF. The CDR3 nucleotides read TGTGCCAGCAGCTCCGGACTAGCGGAGCACGAGCAGTACTTC.

The genes are TRBV19 and TRBJ2-1; TRBD2 agrees at 9 bases. V shed 10 bases, J shed 9 bases, and the junction held 13 bases outside the gene matches. The CDR3 has 14 residues. CDR1 and CDR2 (germline): LNHDA, SQIVND (reference sequence). The CDR3 here is CATTVRGGQGEQFF. CDR3 DNA sequence: TGTGCCACAACCGTGCGGGGGGGCCAAGGTGAGCAGTTCTTC.

The chain employs TRBV28 and TRBJ1-5, with D maybe TRBD1 (6 bases). This CDR3 is built from 15 residues. Trimming pared 6 bases from V and 4 bases from J, leaving 16 bases between. Per the germline V gene, CDR1 is MDHEN and CDR2 is SYDVKM. The chain's CDR3 is CASSPYLGANQPQHF. CDR3 DNA: TGTGCCAGCAGCCCCTACTTGGGGGCGAATCAGCCCCAGCATTTT. Combining the CDR3 with reference TRBV28 and TRBJ1-5 gives the whole variable domain DVKVTQSSRYLVKRTGEKVFLECVQDMDHENMFWYRQDPGLGLRLIYFSYDVKMKEKGDIPEGYSVSREKKERFSLILESASTNQTSMYLCASSPYLGANQPQHFGDGTRLSIL.

This chain connects TRBV5-8 to TRBJ2-3; a weak D match, TRBD2 (5 bases). Looked up from germline, CDR1 is SGHTS and CDR2 is YDEGEE. Trimming left V 5 bases short and J 5 bases short, with 24 bases between. The CDR3 has 17 residues. The CDR3 DNA is TGTGCCAGCAGGTCTCCGGGCGGACGGGGTTTCCAAGATACGCAGTATTTT. Residues: CASRSPGGRGFQDTQYF.

The rearrangement joins TRBV7-8 to TRBJ2-7; a weak D match, TRBD2 (5 bases). Germline assignment: CDR1 SGHVS and CDR2 FQNEAQ. Trimming cost V 5 bases and J 3 bases, with 14 bases left between them. CDR3 length: 14 amino acids. The CDR3 sequence is CASSTRTSVYEQYF. Written as DNA, the CDR3 is TGTGCCAGCAGCACTAGGACGAGCGTCTACGAGCAGTACTTC.

The chain links TRBV14 to TRBJ1-1; no definite D call. Trimming stripped 0 bases from V and 10 bases from J, with 18 bases between. The CDR3 contains 15 residues. CDR1 is SGHDN and CDR2 is FVKESK in the germline V gene. The CDR3 sequence: CASSQDLSLPRGAFF. The CDR3 bases are TGTGCCAGCAGCCAAGATCTCAGCCTTCCCCGCGGAGCTTTCTTT.

The chain combines TRBV5-1 with TRBJ1-4; D unresolved. Germline lookup yields CDR1 SGHRS and CDR2 YFSETQ. V was trimmed by 7 bases and J by 0 bases, leaving 13 bases between them. The CDR3 spans 15 residues. CDR3 protein: CASSLAVTTNEKLFF. The CDR3 DNA is TGCGCCAGCTCTCTCGCAGTCACAACTAATGAAAAACTGTTTTTT.

The rearrangement joins TRBV30 to TRBJ2-1; D is unresolved. Trimming cost V 2 bases and J 4 bases, with 6 bases left between them. From germline, CDR1 is GTSNPN and CDR2 SVGIG (reference sequence). This CDR3 is 12 amino acids long. The CDR3 is CAWSLSYNEQFF. In DNA, the CDR3 is TGTGCCTGGAGTTTGTCTTACAATGAGCAGTTCTTC.

The chain recombines TRBV7-8 with TRBJ2-3, with D perhaps matching TRBD2 (5 bases). The germline gives CDR1 SGHVS, CDR2 FQNEAQ. This CDR3 region has 15 residues. The V and J ends lost 6 bases and 0 bases respectively, with 13 bases between them. The CDR3 spells CASSKRDSSTDTQYF. The CDR3 nucleotides read TGTGCCAGCAGTAAGAGGGATTCAAGCACAGATACGCAGTATTTT. The full variable domain, rest sourced from reference TRBV7-8 and TRBJ2-3, is GAGVSQSPRYKVAKRGQDVALRCDPISGHVSLFWYQQALGQGPEFLTYFQNEAQLDKSGLPSDRFFAERPEGSVSTLKIQRTQQEDSAVYLCASSKRDSSTDTQYFGPGTRLTVL.

The chain couples TRBV9 to TRBJ2-3; 8 bases are shared with TRBD2. Germline V gene sequence: CDR1 SGDLS, CDR2 YYNGEE. The CDR3 is 16 amino acids. V was pared by 3 bases and J by 1 base, with 7 bases of the junction left unmatched. The CDR3 spells CASSAGGGPGTDTQYF. In nucleotides, the CDR3 is TGTGCCAGCAGCGCGGGCGGGGGGCCAGGCACAGATACGCAGTATTTT.

The chain carries TRBV7-7 and TRBJ2-1; 9 nucleotides match TRBD2. The J segment lost 6 bases and the V segment lost 4 bases, leaving 16 bases of the junction unmatched. Germline V gene lookup returns CDR1 SSHAT and CDR2 FNYEAQ (reference sequence). This CDR3 spans 18 amino acids. The CDR3 here is CASSSQPGGRARVNEQFF. The CDR3 DNA is TGTGCCAGCAGCTCCCAGCCGGGCGGGAGGGCCAGGGTCAATGAGCAGTTCTTC. The full variable domain, with the rest looked up from reference TRBV7-7 and TRBJ2-1, is GAGVSQSPRYKVTKRGQDVTLRCDPISSHATLYWYQQALGQGPEFLTYFNYEAQPDKSGLPSDRFSAERPEGSISTLTIQRTEQRDSAMYRCASSSQPGGRARVNEQFFGPGTRLTVL.

This chain joins TRBV6-4 and TRBJ2-2, with a weak D call TRBD2 (6 bases). Germline assignment: CDR1 MRHNA and CDR2 SNTAGT. Trimming removed 5 bases from V and 7 bases from J, with 11 bases in between. The CDR3 extends over 13 amino acids. CDR3 nucleotides: TGTGCCAGCAGTAGGGACTCTTACGGGGAGCTGTTTTTT. It specifies CASSRDSYGELFF.

This clone was seen more than once but under ten times. The V call is TRBV18, the J call TRBJ1-5; no clear D. The germline V gene encodes CDR1 KGHSH and CDR2 LQKENI. Trimming removed 6 bases from V and 5 bases from J, with 14 bases in between. The CDR3 is 14 amino acids. The CDR3 DNA reads as TGTGCCAGCTCCCTTCGAGCGGTGGATCAGCCCCAGCATTTT. This sequence encodes CASSLRAVDQPQHF.

The DNA for the CDR3 is TGTGCCAGCACGACGAGGGAGGGATCCTATGGCTACACCTTC. It translates to CASTTREGSYGYTF. The chain employs TRBV21-1 and TRBJ1-2. TRBV21-1 is noted as a pseudogene. The length of the CDR3 is 14 residues.

CDR3 amino acids: CASSPWAGENSPLHF. CDR3 in DNA: TGTGCCAGCAGCCCCTGGGCAGGGGAGAATTCACCCCTCCACTTT. The rearrangement uses TRBV7-2 and TRBJ1-6; a weak D match, TRBD1 (6 bases). V shed 5 bases and J shed 7 bases, with 15 bases lying between them. The CDR3 consists of 15 residues. Germline lookup yields CDR1 SGHTA and CDR2 FQGNSA.

V gene TRBV12-3 or TRBV12-4 combines with J gene TRBJ1-2; the D gene is possibly TRBD1 (5 bases). V lost 2 bases, J lost 7 bases, and 5 bases lay in between. The CDR3 contains 11 residues. In DNA, the CDR3 is TGTGCCAGCAGTTTACAGGGTGGCTACACCTTC. Its protein product is CASSLQGGYTF.